This passage covers 29 T cell receptor beta chains from one sample sequenced in a study of Graves' ophthalmopathy and Graves' hyperthyroidism. Investigators amplified TCR beta CDR3 regions from RNA transcripts. RT-PCR was first run with HTBI primers, then multiplex PCR in a second round. TCRdb re-analysed the multiplex PCR reads in MiXCR, keeping a single row per CDR3 protein. The sample consists of over a million distinct CDR3 sequences, roughly two fifths of them appearing once. The sequenced sample consisted of peripheral blood or thyroid tissue (not recorded which). The receptor set was obtained from an adult man with Graves' hyperthyroidism.

J is TRBJ2-5 and V is TRBV15, with TRBD2 matching over 7 bases. Germline-derived CDR1 and CDR2 are LNHNV and YYDKDF (reference sequence). With 3 bases clipped from V and 9 bases from J, the junction kept 10 bases outside the gene matches. The CDR3 covers 14 residues. The CDR3 bases are TGTGCCACCAGCAGGGGGGGGAGCAATCAGCCCCAGTACTTC. This codes for CATSRGGSNQPQYF.

The chain has TRBV7-2 and TRBJ1-1; tentative D call: TRBD1 (5 bases). The CDR3 has 14 amino acids. CDR1 is SGHTA, CDR2 FQGNSA, per germline. Trimming pared 6 bases from V and 0 bases from J, leaving 11 bases between. DNA for the CDR3: TGTGCCAGCAGGTCGGGGGGGTTGAACACTGAAGCTTTCTTT. Its translation: CASRSGGLNTEAFF.

Worth noting for this clonotype: A much larger clonotype is one base distant, so this may be a read error. This chain joins TRBV10-3 and TRBJ1-1; no clear D. Between the trimmed V and J ends, which lost 5 bases and 5 bases, there was a span of 9 bases. CDR3 length: 12 residues. Germline-derived CDR1 and CDR2 are ENHRY and SYGVKD. The CDR3 spells CAISYSWTEAFF. CDR3 sequence (DNA): TGTGCCATCAGTTACTCTTGGACTGAAGCTTTCTTT.

This clonotype has just a few counts. This chain joins TRBV20-1 and TRBJ1-5; no clear D gene. The V and J ends lost 2 bases and 3 bases respectively, with 8 bases between them. Germline assignment: CDR1 DFQATT and CDR2 SNEGSKA (reference sequence). CDR3 length: 13 amino acids. Here the CDR3 DNA reads TGCAGTGCTAGAAGCCGGATCAATCAGCCCCAGCATTTT. Its protein is CSARSRINQPQHF.

This clonotype has a count of ten or more. This chain connects TRBV5-1 to TRBJ2-6; 10 bases fit TRBD1. The V gene end was trimmed by 2 bases and the J gene end by 3 bases; junction bases not matched to a gene: 5. This CDR3 has 17 residues. Germline V gene lookup returns CDR1 SGHRS and CDR2 YFSETQ. The CDR3 loop is CASSFRQGAIGANVLTF. The CDR3 nucleotides read TGCGCCAGCAGCTTTAGACAGGGGGCGATTGGGGCCAACGTCCTGACTTTC.

In its sample, this clonotype was seen many times. The J gene is TRBJ1-6, the V gene TRBV5-1; TRBD1 might be the D (6 bases). Germline V gene sequence: CDR1 SGHRS, CDR2 YFSETQ. The ends were cut back, 1 base at V and 7 bases at J, with 12 bases in the middle. This CDR3 is built from 15 residues. CDR3 DNA sequence: TGCGCCAGCAGCTTGAAGACAGGCTACAATTCACCCCTCCACTTT. Translated, it gives CASSLKTGYNSPLHF.

This clonotype showed up many times. The chain couples TRBV10-3 to TRBJ1-2; 8 nucleotides match TRBD1. The CDR3 sequence is 15 residues long. V was pared by 0 bases and J by 7 bases, with 7 bases of the junction left unmatched. The germline V gene has CDR1 ENHRY and CDR2 SYGVKD. CDR3: CAISESADRAGGYTF. The CDR3 coding sequence is TGTGCCATCAGTGAGTCCGCGGACAGGGCGGGTGGCTACACCTTC.

There are a few counts of this clonotype. V usage is TRBV27 and J usage is TRBJ1-6; D unresolved. CDR3 size: 15 residues. V dropped 1 base and J dropped 9 bases, with 13 bases sitting between them. The V gene's germline CDR1 is MNHEY and CDR2 SMNVEV (reference sequence). The CDR3 loop is CASSLYAARGSPLHF. CDR3 coding DNA: TGTGCCAGCAGTTTATATGCGGCAAGAGGTTCACCCCTCCACTTT.

About this clonotype itself: One end of the junction fails to match germline, which may point to a read error. The chain recombines TRBV19 with TRBJ1-1; D is ambiguous. Germline CDR1 LNHDA, CDR2 SQIVND (reference sequence). This CDR3 contains 15 residues. The CDR3 nucleotides are TGTGCCGGTAGTATAGGTCTTCTGGGGAACACTGAAGCTTTCTTT. Its translation: CAGSIGLLGNTEAFF.

The chain combines TRBV10-3 with TRBJ2-5, with D possibly TRBD2 on 6 matching bases. Germline V gene lookup returns CDR1 ENHRY and CDR2 SYGVKD. CDR3 size: 13 residues. Trimming removed 8 bases from V and 3 bases from J, with 13 bases in between. Here the CDR3 DNA reads TGTGCCATCGGCGGGGATCTCGAAGAGACCCAGTACTTC. Protein sequence: CAIGGDLEETQYF.

This clonotype has only a few counts. V usage is TRBV5-6 and J usage is TRBJ2-2; 7 bases match TRBD1. Germline V gives CDR1 SGHDT, CDR2 YYEEEE. This CDR3 region has 13 residues. V trimming: 4 bases; J trimming: 7 bases; junction bases outside the gene matches: 4. CDR3 coding DNA: TGTGCCAGCAGCAAGACAGGGATCGGGGAGCTGTTTTTT. Amino acids: CASSKTGIGELFF.

This clonotype was detected ten times or more. This rearrangement joins TRBV24-1 to TRBJ1-2; D gene unclear. V was shortened by 0 bases and J by 5 bases, with 0 bases between the two germline ends. CDR1 and CDR2 from the germline V gene are KGHDR and SFDVKD. There are 11 residues in the CDR3. In DNA form, the CDR3 reads TGTGCCACCAGTGATTTGTATGGCTACACCTTC. Translating it yields CATSDLYGYTF.

This clonotype showed up just a few times. The chain links TRBV20-1 to TRBJ2-2; D uncertain. The germline V gene encodes CDR1 DFQATT and CDR2 SNEGSKA (reference sequence). CDR3 size: 14 residues. V lost 5 bases and J lost 1, with 11 bases in between. As DNA, the CDR3 is TGCAGTGCTCTGTTGACTCAGAACACCGGGGAGCTGTTTTTT. Translation: CSALLTQNTGELFF.

CDR3 bases: TGTGCCAGCAGCTCCGCCAGGGGGCAATCTACGGCTAACTATGGCTACACCTTC. It codes for CASSSARGQSTANYGYTF. The genes are TRBV7-9 and TRBJ1-2; TRBD1 aligns across 8 bases. Germline loops: CDR1 SEHNR, CDR2 FQNEAQ (reference sequence). V was pared by 4 bases and J by 0 bases, with 13 bases of the junction left unmatched. This CDR3 is 18 amino acids long. Filled out from reference TRBV7-9 and TRBJ1-2, the complete variable domain reads DTGVSQNPRHKITKRGQNVTFRCDPISEHNRLYWYRQTLGQGPEFLTYFQNEAQLEKSRLLSDRFSAERPKGSFSTLEIQRTEQGDSAMYLCASSSARGQSTANYGYTFGSGTRLTVV.

Worth noting for this clonotype: A much larger clone lies a single base off, so this may be a read error. This CDR3 fails to terminate in the conserved phenylalanine or tryptophan, so it likely reflects a read error. The J gene is TRBJ1-4, the V gene TRBV7-4; TRBD1 aligns across 7 bases. V gave up 1 base and J gave up 8 bases; unmatched junction bases: 10. This CDR3 spans 16 amino acids. Germline CDR1 SGHVT, CDR2 SQSDAQ. CDR3 DNA sequence: TGTGCCAGCAGCTTAGGGCGGGACAGTCGAGTGGAAAAACTGTTTTAT. Protein: CASSLGRDSRVEKLFY.

This clonotype came up many times. The V call is TRBV6-6, the J call TRBJ1-6; D is perhaps TRBD1 (5 bases). The CDR3 is 14 amino acids. Germline values: CDR1 MNHNY, CDR2 SVGAGI (reference sequence). Trimming cost V 8 bases and J 3 bases, with 11 bases left between them. In nucleotides, the CDR3 is TGTGCCAGCTATGACAGCCGCTATAATTCACCCCTCCACTTT. This sequence encodes CASYDSRYNSPLHF.

The chain combines TRBV25-1 with TRBJ1-5; D perhaps matches TRBD1 (6 bases). This CDR3 has 12 amino acids. In germline, CDR1 is MGHDK, CDR2 SYGVNS. Trimming stripped 8 bases from V and 7 bases from J, with 12 bases between. In nucleotides, the CDR3 is TGTGCCAGCCAGGGGATCACGCAGCCCCAGCATTTT. Protein product: CASQGITQPQHF.

The chain links TRBV5-1 to TRBJ1-1, with D unresolved. This CDR3 contains 11 residues. Trimming took 5 bases from V and 8 from J, leaving 10 bases between them. Germline V gives CDR1 SGHRS, CDR2 YFSETQ. Here the CDR3 reads CASSGSSEAFF. In nucleotides, the CDR3 is TGCGCCAGCAGTGGCAGCTCCGAAGCTTTCTTT. The whole variable domain, remainder taken from reference TRBV5-1 and TRBJ1-1, is KAGVTQTPRYLIKTRGQQVTLSCSPISGHRSVSWYQQTPGQGLQFLFEYFSETQRNKGNFPGRFSGRQFSNSRSEMNVSTLELGDSALYLCASSGSSEAFFGQGTRLTVV.

The chain is built from TRBV7-2 and TRBJ1-1; the match to TRBD1 covers 8 bases. After removal of 8 bases from V and 4 bases from J, the junction contained 9 bases not matched to a gene. In germline, CDR1 is SGHTA, CDR2 FQGNSA. The CDR3 spans 14 residues. The CDR3 DNA reads as TGTGCCAGCTCAGCAGGGGGCGCCGTCACTGAAGCTTTCTTT. Translation gives CASSAGGAVTEAFF.

The chain combines TRBV20-1 with TRBJ1-2; 8 bases are shared with TRBD1. V lost 6 bases to trimming and J lost 0 bases; unmatched junction nucleotides: 12. The germline gives CDR1 DFQATT, CDR2 SNEGSKA (reference sequence). The CDR3 has 16 residues. This CDR3 is CSAIADRGRANYGYTF. In nucleotides, the CDR3 is TGCAGTGCAATTGCCGACAGGGGCAGGGCTAACTATGGCTACACCTTC.

Comments on this clonotype: A read error may explain this, as a much larger clone is one base away. CDR3 in amino acids: CSASSRDNYGHTF. In DNA form, the CDR3 reads TGCAGTGCTAGTAGCCGGGATAACTATGGCCACACCTTC. The rearrangement joins TRBV20-1 to TRBJ1-2; D uncertain. Germline lookup yields CDR1 DFQATT and CDR2 SNEGSKA (reference sequence). The CDR3 is 13 amino acids.

This clonotype was detected once. Given a much more abundant clone one base away, this may be a read error. V gene TRBV7-6 combines with J gene TRBJ2-5; TRBD2 might be the D (5 bases). The CDR3 runs 14 residues. Germline V gene lookup returns CDR1 SGHVS and CDR2 FNYEAQ. Trimming removed 5 bases at V and 4 bases at J, with 14 bases between. The CDR3: CASSVSGETETQYF. DNA for the CDR3: TGTGCCAGCAGCGTATCCGGGGAAACAGAGACCCAGTACTTC.

This clonotype came up many times. V and J are TRBV7-2 and TRBJ2-7, with D possibly TRBD1 on 6 matching bases. V was trimmed by 2 bases and J by 5 bases, leaving 19 bases between them. This CDR3 contains 16 residues. Germline V gives CDR1 SGHTA, CDR2 FQGNSA. CDR3 bases: TGTGCCAGCAGCTTAACTGGTGTTCAGGGGTGGGACGAGCAGTACTTC. This codes for CASSLTGVQGWDEQYF.

Ten or more counts support this clonotype. The rearrangement joins TRBV12-3 or TRBV12-4 to TRBJ1-1; 7 nucleotides line up with TRBD1. The CDR3 length is 16 residues. Losses at the gene ends were 3 bases for V and 0 bases for J; bases not matched to a gene: 7. The CDR3 is CASSFWTGSMNTEAFF. The CDR3, as DNA: TGTGCCAGCAGTTTCTGGACAGGTTCCATGAACACTGAAGCTTTCTTT.

This clonotype showed up many times. The gene calls are TRBV12-3 or TRBV12-4 and TRBJ2-5; perhaps TRBD1 as D (6 bases). The CDR3 has 14 amino acids. The ends were cut back, 6 bases at V and 4 bases at J, with 15 bases in the middle. The CDR3: CASREQQGAETQYF. The CDR3 coding sequence is TGTGCCAGCAGAGAACAACAGGGAGCAGAGACCCAGTACTTC.

This rearrangement joins TRBV29-1 to TRBJ2-5; perhaps D is TRBD1 or TRBD2 (7 bases each). Trimming removed 7 bases from V and 5 bases from J, with 20 bases in between. The CDR3 extends over 14 amino acids. Germline CDR1 reads SQVTM; CDR2 reads ANQGSEA. The CDR3 coding sequence is TGCAGCGCAGAGAACCAGGGGGGGACGGAGACCCAGTACTTC. As protein: CSAENQGGTETQYF.

The rearrangement joins TRBV29-1 to TRBJ2-7, with D possibly called TRBD1 or TRBD2 (6 bases each). The V gene's germline CDR1 is SQVTM and CDR2 ANQGSEA. V lost 7 bases, J lost 0 bases, and 16 bases lay in between. This CDR3 is built from 14 residues. The CDR3 protein is CSGGTGQRSYEQYF. The CDR3 DNA reads TGCAGCGGGGGGACTGGACAGCGCTCCTACGAGCAGTACTTC.

This clonotype has more than one count but fewer than ten. The rearrangement links TRBV2 to TRBJ1-6; TRBD1 matches 7 bases. V was clipped by 10 bases and J by 10 bases; unmatched bases: 10. This CDR3 contains 13 residues. CDR1 and CDR2 from the germline V gene are SNHLY and FYNNEI. The CDR3 DNA sequence: TGTGCCACCAGAGACAGGGCGGCGTCACCCCTCCACTTT. This sequence encodes CATRDRAASPLHF.

This clonotype has just a few counts. J is TRBJ1-1 and V is TRBV4-3; a possible D gene is TRBD1 (5 bases). Trimming took 0 bases from V and 0 from J, leaving 11 bases between them. Per germline, CDR1 LGHNA and CDR2 YSLEER. The CDR3 has 16 residues. The CDR3 here is CASSQDPGDLNTEAFF. The CDR3 coding sequence is TGCGCCAGCAGCCAAGATCCCGGGGACCTGAACACTGAAGCTTTCTTT.